A single sample is the source of the 7 T cell receptor beta chains below, sequenced in a study of CD8 T cells in ankylosing spondylitis. TCRdb used MiXCR to reprocess the 5' RACE reads, holding one entry per CDR3 protein. In the table there are around 150,000 distinct CDR3 sequences, around 6.6% of which are singletons. The sequenced material came from blood, either unsorted or a sorted T cell fraction (not recorded which). Receptors were obtained from a female donor with ankylosing spondylitis or in good health (not recorded which).

This clonotype was counted at least ten times. The chain is built from TRBV20-1 and TRBJ2-3; no firm D call. The V end lost 0 bases, the J end lost 0 bases, and 10 bases lay between the germline ends. Germline loops: CDR1 DFQATT, CDR2 SNEGSKA (reference sequence). The CDR3 loop spans 15 amino acids. This CDR3 is CSARDMKTSTDTQYF. The CDR3 DNA is TGCAGTGCTAGAGATATGAAAACTAGCACAGATACGCAGTATTTT.

At least ten counts were recorded for this clonotype. The chain uses TRBV20-1 and TRBJ1-6, with D unclear. The CDR3 runs to 11 residues. Germline loops: CDR1 DFQATT, CDR2 SNEGSKA (reference sequence). Trimming took 6 bases from V and 13 from J, leaving 13 bases between them. DNA for the CDR3: TGCAGTGCCCGGTCCCAAGATCCCCTCCACTTT. Protein sequence: CSARSQDPLHF.

This clonotype was seen at least ten times. CDR3 bases: TGTGCCAGCAGTTTGGGACAGGGAAACGTAAAGACCCAGTACTTC. Its translation: CASSLGQGNVKTQYF. This chain links TRBV28 with TRBJ2-5, with 9 bases lining up with TRBD1. V lost 3 bases to trimming and J lost 6 bases; unmatched junction nucleotides: 8. This CDR3 region has 15 residues. Germline values: CDR1 MDHEN, CDR2 SYDVKM.

This clonotype was seen at least ten times. This CDR3 reads CASSYRDGTEAFF. The CDR3 DNA reads TGTGCCAGCAGCTACCGGGACGGAACTGAAGCTTTCTTT. The gene calls are TRBV7-9 and TRBJ1-1; D perhaps matches TRBD1 (5 bases). Germline CDR1 and CDR2: SEHNR and FQNEAQ (reference sequence). The CDR3 runs 13 residues. The V gene lost 4 bases and the J gene lost 5 bases, with 11 bases spanning the gap.

The chain uses TRBV7-8 and TRBJ2-7, with TRBD1 matching 7 bases. Germline loops: CDR1 SGHVS, CDR2 FQNEAQ. The CDR3 runs 14 residues. The V and J ends lost 5 bases and 1 base, in that order; junction bases with no gene match: 5. CDR3 sequence reads: CASSRGDSSYEQYF. The CDR3 DNA reads TGTGCCAGCAGCCGTGGGGACAGTTCCTACGAGCAGTACTTC.

This clonotype showed up many times. The chain joins TRBV29-1 to TRBJ1-1, with D tentatively TRBD1 (6 bases). Trimming took 2 bases from V and 1 from J, leaving 14 bases between them. Germline-derived CDR1 and CDR2 are SQVTM and ANQGSEA. The CDR3 is 15 amino acids. The CDR3 DNA sequence: TGCAGCGTTGAATATGGGGGCATCCCGAACACTGAAGCTTTCTTT. Its protein product is CSVEYGGIPNTEAFF. Full variable domain (missing parts from reference TRBV29-1 and TRBJ1-1): SAVISQKPSRDICQRGTSLTIQCQVDSQVTMMFWYRQQPGQSLTLIATANQGSEATYESGFVIDKFPISRPNLTFSTLTVSNMSPEDSSIYLCSVEYGGIPNTEAFFGQGTRLTVV.

This clonotype was seen ten or more times. This rearrangement joins TRBV5-1 to TRBJ2-6, with TRBD1 matching over 7 bases. The germline gives CDR1 SGHRS, CDR2 YFSETQ. V lost 2 bases and J lost 0; bases outside the gene matches: 5. The CDR3 has 17 residues. In DNA, the CDR3 is TGCGCCAGCAGCTTAGGACAGGAGAGCTCTGGGGCCAACGTCCTGACTTTC. This encodes CASSLGQESSGANVLTF. The full variable domain, rest sourced from reference TRBV5-1 and TRBJ2-6, is KAGVTQTPRYLIKTRGQQVTLSCSPISGHRSVSWYQQTPGQGLQFLFEYFSETQRNKGNFPGRFSGRQFSNSRSEMNVSTLELGDSALYLCASSLGQESSGANVLTFGAGSRLTVL.